This is a list of T cell receptor beta chains from one sample in a study of blood T cells in healthy people across ages. TCRdb passed the 5' RACE reads through MiXCR, listing each CDR3 protein once. The table includes around 800,000 distinct CDR3 sequences, 46% detected once. The sequenced material came from blood. Source of these receptors: a man older than 75 in good health. Each CDR3 is given with its conserved first and last residue. The D gene is left open where the match is weak. A row's size may be missing; if present it is once, few, many or a size class.

v_gene	abundance	j_gene	d_gene	CDR3nt	CDR3aa
TRBV10-2	-	TRBJ2-7	-	TGCGCCAGCAGTGAGCCTCGCCCGGGACCGCAGTACTTC	CASSEPRPGPQYF
TRBV9	-	TRBJ2-7	TRBD2	TGTGCCAGCAGCGTAGGAACTAGCGGGAGAGTATACGAGCAGTACTTC	CASSVGTSGRVYEQYF
TRBV5-1	-	TRBJ2-7	TRBD2	TGCGCCAGCAGCGATAGCGGGAGTAACTACGAGCAGTACTTC	CASSDSGSNYEQYF
TRBV28	-	TRBJ2-7	TRBD2	TGTGCCAGCAGAATGAAACCACGGACTAGCGGGAGCTACGAGCAGTACTTC	CASRMKPRTSGSYEQYF
TRBV7-8	-	TRBJ2-7	TRBD1	TGTGCCAGCAGCCCCCACAGGATGACAGGGCCTTACGAGCAGTACTTC	CASSPHRMTGPYEQYF
TRBV28	few	TRBJ2-3	TRBD2	TGTGCCAGCAGCGACTCAGGTCGAGCGGGAGTAGATACGCAGTATTTT	CASSDSGRAGVDTQYF
TRBV3-1	few	TRBJ2-3	TRBD2	TGTGCCAGCAGCCAAGATAGGATTATGGCGGGAGCTGCAGATACGCAGTATTTT	CASSQDRIMAGAADTQYF
TRBV3-1	-	TRBJ2-6	TRBD1	TGTACCAGCAGCCCCTCCTTCGGACAGGGTTCATCTGGGGCCAACGTCCTGACTTTC	CTSSPSFGQGSSGANVLTF
TRBV7-2	few	TRBJ2-1	TRBD1	TGTGCCAGCAGCCCGGAGGACAGGGGTTGGGGGTATGAGCAGTTCTTC	CASSPEDRGWGYEQFF
TRBV3-1	-	TRBJ2-7	-	TGTGCCAGCAGCGATCTCAGGGGAAGGGAGCAGTACTTC	CASSDLRGREQYF
TRBV12-3/TRBV12-4	few	TRBJ2-1	TRBD2	TGTGCCAGCAGTTCGAAGTCGGCTAGCGGTTACAATGAGCAGTTCTTC	CASSSKSASGYNEQFF
TRBV7-2	many	TRBJ2-7	-	TGTGCCAGCAGCCCCTACCAACGGCTCTCCTACGAGCAGTACTTC	CASSPYQRLSYEQYF
TRBV7-2	-	TRBJ2-3	TRBD2	TGTGCCAGCATCCCGGGACTAGCGGGGGGCACAGATACGCAGTATTTT	CASIPGLAGGTDTQYF
TRBV29-1	many	TRBJ2-5	-	TGCAGCGTTGTGGTTCGCGGGCGCCAAGAGACCCAGTACTTC	CSVVVRGRQETQYF
TRBV29-1	-	TRBJ2-7	-	TGCAGCGTTGAGGTCCCGGGATCCTACGAGCAGTACTTC	CSVEVPGSYEQYF
TRBV6-1	-	TRBJ2-5	TRBD2	TGTGCCAGCAGTGAGATCGGGACTATTCAAGAGACCCAGTACTTC	CASSEIGTIQETQYF
TRBV28	few	TRBJ2-1	TRBD1	TGTGCCAGCAGCCCTGCGGGACAGGGTACTAATGAGCAGTTCTTC	CASSPAGQGTNEQFF
TRBV10-3	-	TRBJ2-7	-	TGTGCCATCAGTGTAACGGACGGGCAGTACTTC	CAISVTDGQYF
TRBV12-3/TRBV12-4	many	TRBJ2-1	-	TGTGCCAGCGGGTACTTAGCGACCGATGAGCAGTTCTTC	CASGYLATDEQFF
TRBV12-3/TRBV12-4	few	TRBJ2-7	-	TGTGCCAGCAGTGTGGATTGGGACTACGAGCAGTACTTC	CASSVDWDYEQYF
TRBV30	-	TRBJ2-7	TRBD2	TGTGCCTGGAGTGCCGGGACTAGCGGGAGGTCATCCTACGAGCAGTACTTC	CAWSAGTSGRSSYEQYF
TRBV24-1	many	TRBJ2-1	TRBD2	TGTGCCACCAGTGATTCCGGGACTAGCGGCTACAATGAGCAGTTCTTC	CATSDSGTSGYNEQFF
TRBV15	-	TRBJ2-3	TRBD2	TGTGCCACCAGCAGGATGACTAGCGCGAGCACAGATACGCAGTATTTT	CATSRMTSASTDTQYF
TRBV5-6	few	TRBJ2-7	-	TGTGCCAGCAGCACCGAGTTTCAGCCAGCAAGTAACCAGTACTTC	CASSTEFQPASNQYF
TRBV20-1	-	TRBJ2-7	TRBD1	TGCAGTGCGCATACCGGCCGGGACAGCCCCTACGAGCAGTACTTC	CSAHTGRDSPYEQYF
TRBV7-3	few	TRBJ2-7	-	TGTGCCAGCAGTGAGAACAGGCCGCCCTACAATGAGCAGTACTTC	CASSENRPPYNEQYF
TRBV5-1	-	TRBJ2-3	-	TGCGCCAGCACCACGGCAGATACGCAGTATTTT	CASTTADTQYF
TRBV10-3	-	TRBJ2-6	-	TGTGCCATCTCTCCAGCTGGGGCCAACGTCCTGACTTTC	CAISPAGANVLTF
TRBV10-1	few	TRBJ2-1	TRBD1	TGCGCCAGCAGCCCCCGGAAGGTTAGGCAGGGGGTCTACAATGAGCAGTTCTTC	CASSPRKVRQGVYNEQFF
TRBV7-3	few	TRBJ2-1	TRBD2	TGTGCCAGCAGCACCCATAGCGGGAGCAATGAGCAGTTCTTC	CASSTHSGSNEQFF
TRBV7-2	-	TRBJ1-2	-	TGTGCCAGCAGCCAACCAACAGGGACCTATGGCTACACCTTC	CASSQPTGTYGYTF
TRBV20-1	-	TRBJ2-3	TRBD2	TGCAGTGCTAGCGTAACTAGCGGATTGGGAGATACGCAGTATTTT	CSASVTSGLGDTQYF
TRBV12-3/TRBV12-4	few	TRBJ1-6	TRBD1	TGTGCCAGTTTGGGGGACAGCCATAATTCACCCCTCCACTTT	CASLGDSHNSPLHF
TRBV20-1	-	TRBJ2-1	TRBD2	TGCAGTGTGGGTCGGACTAGCGGGTTTGTCGATGAGCAGTTCTTC	CSVGRTSGFVDEQFF
TRBV20-1	-	TRBJ2-7	TRBD2	TGCAGTGCTCACCGGTACGGCGGGGGAATCTCCTACGAGCAGTACTTC	CSAHRYGGGISYEQYF
TRBV3-1	few	TRBJ2-1	-	TGTGCCAGCAGCCACGCCCGGGTGGAACAGTTCTTC	CASSHARVEQFF
TRBV4-3	few	TRBJ1-4	-	TGCGCCAGCAGCCAAGGCCCCAGGACAGACAATGAAAAACTGTTTTTT	CASSQGPRTDNEKLFF